This T cell receptor (beta chain) was found in a study of T cell responses to AZD1222 COVID-19 vaccine. Per the germline V gene, CDR1 is SGHKS and CDR2 is YYEKEE (reference sequence). Trimming pared 0 bases from V and 3 bases from J, leaving 3 bases between. The CDR3 has 12 amino acids. Data came from immunoSEQ multiplex PCR; TCRdb stores just in-frame clones and leaves some out. The sample yields 130,000 or so clones, 75% to 85% seen once. Study findings and constraints: The study found vaccine-associated CD4 TCRs spanning spike, dominant at 160-218 and 743-854. Reportedly, nearly half the spike-specific TCRs target unmutated variant regions.

As to this clone: Its antigen is unidentified.

This specimen consisted of peripheral blood, obtained 28 days after the second dose of the MenACWY control vaccine. The receptor was derived from an adult who received the MenACWY meningococcal vaccine as a control. The V call is TRBV5-5, the J call TRBJ2-5; unclear D gene. The CDR3, as DNA: TGTGCCAGCAGCTTGGTCGAAGAGACCCAGTACTTC. Protein product: CASSLVEETQYF.